The source of this T cell receptor (beta chain) is a study of blood T cell repertoires in COVID-19. Produced via immunoSEQ multiplex PCR; TCRdb's table is partial and in-frame only. The sample records under 55,000 clones, about nine tenths being singletons. Germline V lookup: CDR1 SGHTA, CDR2 FQGNSA. The CDR3 extends over 12 amino acids. V was cut by 3 bases and J by 7 bases, with 4 bases left in between. The sequence was obtained from a woman aged 80 or over with active COVID-19. The rearrangement uses TRBV7-2 and TRBJ1-6; D remains unclear. Sample: peripheral blood. DNA of the CDR3: TGTGCCAGCAGCTTGAGCAATTCACCCCTCCACTTT. As protein: CASSLSNSPLHF.